These T cell receptor beta chains were read from a single sample in a study of T-cell memory formation after mild COVID-19. TCRdb re-called the 5' RACE reads with MiXCR, one entry per CDR3 protein. The sample shows 40,000 to 45,000 distinct CDR3 sequences, approximately 9.6% of them seen only once. Material for sequencing was PBMCs or a T cell subset sorted from them (not recorded which). These receptors originate from an adult woman who had mild COVID-19 (a few samples of this study predate the infection). Cell type and time point are not known. CDR3s include the opening cysteine and the closing phenylalanine or tryptophan. The D gene is left open where the match is weak. Clone size appears in some rows only: once, few, many, or a class for an expanded clone.

V	D	size	J	DNA	CDR3
TRBV7-9	TRBD2	NA	TRBJ2-1	TGTGCCAGCAGCCCTGGGACTACGAAGGAGTTCTTC	CASSPGTTKEFF
TRBV12-3/TRBV12-4	TRBD2	many	TRBJ2-7	TGTGCCAGCACCTCTAGCGGGAGCTCCTACGAGCAGTACTTC	CASTSSGSSYEQYF
TRBV4-1	TRBD2	few	TRBJ2-1	TGCGCCAGCAGCCAAAAAAGCGGGAGCTCCTACAATGAGCAGTTCTTC	CASSQKSGSSYNEQFF
TRBV6-5	NA	NA	TRBJ1-2	TGTGCCACGCATCGTGATGGCTACACCTTC	CATHRDGYTF
TRBV29-1	NA	medium-sized	TRBJ2-1	TGCAGCGTTGAAGATCGGGCGACCTCTGGTGATGAGCAGTTCTTC	CSVEDRATSGDEQFF
TRBV7-2	TRBD1	few	TRBJ1-2	TGTGCCAGCAGCCCCCGAGACAGGGGAAATGGCTACACCTTC	CASSPRDRGNGYTF
TRBV12-3/TRBV12-4	NA	NA	TRBJ1-3	TGTGCCAGCAGTTTCCTGGGGGAAAGTGGAAACACCATATATTTT	CASSFLGESGNTIYF
TRBV9	NA	few	TRBJ2-7	TGTGCCAGCAGCGTAGATGGGACGGCCTACGAGCAGTACTTC	CASSVDGTAYEQYF
TRBV25-1	NA	medium-sized	TRBJ2-2	TGTGCCAGCAGTAATTTAACAGGGAAAAGGGAAGACGGGGAGCTGTTTTTT	CASSNLTGKREDGELFF
TRBV20-1	NA	many	TRBJ1-1	TGCAGTGCTTATCTACACGGGACCTTTGAAGCTTTCTTT	CSAYLHGTFEAFF
TRBV20-1	TRBD2	NA	TRBJ2-2	TGCAGTGCTAGAACGTCGGGACTAGCGAACACCGGGGAGCTGTTTTTT	CSARTSGLANTGELFF
TRBV4-1	NA	NA	TRBJ1-2	TGCGCCAGCAGGTTGACGGGTACTAGTCGTCTTGGCTACACCTTC	CASRLTGTSRLGYTF
TRBV12-3/TRBV12-4	NA	many	TRBJ2-2	TGTGCCAGCAGTATGACAGTAAACACCGGGGAGCTGTTTTTT	CASSMTVNTGELFF
TRBV4-2	NA	few	TRBJ2-5	TGTGCCAGCAGCCAAGTGGAGGGTGAGACCCAGTACTTC	CASSQVEGETQYF
TRBV11-3	NA	few	TRBJ2-5	TGTGCCAGCAGCTCGCAGGGTAGAGAGACCCAGTACTTC	CASSSQGRETQYF
TRBV10-3	TRBD1	few	TRBJ1-2	TGTGCCATCGGTCCGACAGGGGCGCCCTTCTATGGCTACACCTTC	CAIGPTGAPFYGYTF
TRBV12-3/TRBV12-4	NA	few	TRBJ2-3	TGTGCCAGCAGTATAGGACAGTCAGATACGCAGTATTTT	CASSIGQSDTQYF